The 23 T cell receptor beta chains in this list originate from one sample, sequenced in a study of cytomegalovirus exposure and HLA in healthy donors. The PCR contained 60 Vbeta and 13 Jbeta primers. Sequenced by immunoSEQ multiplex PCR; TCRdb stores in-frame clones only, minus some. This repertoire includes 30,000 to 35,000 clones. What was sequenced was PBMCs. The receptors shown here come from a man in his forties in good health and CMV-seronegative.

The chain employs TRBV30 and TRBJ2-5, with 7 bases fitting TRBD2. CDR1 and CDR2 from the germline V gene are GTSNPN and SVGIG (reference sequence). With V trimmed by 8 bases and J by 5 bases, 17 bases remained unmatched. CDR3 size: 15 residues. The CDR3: CAGKGGSRGTETQYF. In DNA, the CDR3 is TGTGCCGGGAAGGGCGGGAGTCGGGGTACGGAGACCCAGTACTTC.

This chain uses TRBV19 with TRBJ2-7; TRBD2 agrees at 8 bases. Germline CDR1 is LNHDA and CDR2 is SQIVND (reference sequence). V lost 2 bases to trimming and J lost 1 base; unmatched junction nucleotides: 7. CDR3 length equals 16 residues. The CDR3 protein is CASSISGTSGSYEQYF. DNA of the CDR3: TGTGCCAGTAGTATAAGCGGTACTAGCGGTTCCTACGAGCAGTACTTC.

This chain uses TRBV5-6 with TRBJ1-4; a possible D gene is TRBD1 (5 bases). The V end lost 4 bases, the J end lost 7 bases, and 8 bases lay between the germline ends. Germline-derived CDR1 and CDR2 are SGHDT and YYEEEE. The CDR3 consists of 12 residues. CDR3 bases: TGTGCCAGCAGCCGGGGGGGTGAAAAACTGTTTTTT. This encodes CASSRGGEKLFF.

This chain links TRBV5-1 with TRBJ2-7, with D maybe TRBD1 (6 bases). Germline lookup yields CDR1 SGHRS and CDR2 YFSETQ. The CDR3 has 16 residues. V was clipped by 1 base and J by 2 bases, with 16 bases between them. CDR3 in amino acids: CASSLSFSDSTYEQYF. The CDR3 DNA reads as TGCGCCAGCAGCTTGAGTTTCTCGGACAGTACCTACGAGCAGTACTTC. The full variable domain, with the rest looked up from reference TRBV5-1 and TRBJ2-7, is KAGVTQTPRYLIKTRGQQVTLSCSPISGHRSVSWYQQTPGQGLQFLFEYFSETQRNKGNFPGRFSGRQFSNSRSEMNVSTLELGDSALYLCASSLSFSDSTYEQYFGPGTRLTVT.

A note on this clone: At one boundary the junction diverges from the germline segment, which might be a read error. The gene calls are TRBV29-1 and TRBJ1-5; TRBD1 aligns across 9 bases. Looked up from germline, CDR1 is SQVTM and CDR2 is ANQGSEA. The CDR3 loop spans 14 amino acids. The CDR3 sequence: CSVGGQGLNQHQHF. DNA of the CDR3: TGCAGCGTGGGGGGACAGGGCCTCAATCAGCACCAGCATTTT.

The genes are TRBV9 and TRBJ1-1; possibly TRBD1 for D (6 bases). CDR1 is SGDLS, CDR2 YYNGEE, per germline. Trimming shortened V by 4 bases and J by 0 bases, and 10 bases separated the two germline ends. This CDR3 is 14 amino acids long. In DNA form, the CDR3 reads TGTGCCAGCAGCCCTTGGGACATGAACACTGAAGCTTTCTTT. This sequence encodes CASSPWDMNTEAFF.

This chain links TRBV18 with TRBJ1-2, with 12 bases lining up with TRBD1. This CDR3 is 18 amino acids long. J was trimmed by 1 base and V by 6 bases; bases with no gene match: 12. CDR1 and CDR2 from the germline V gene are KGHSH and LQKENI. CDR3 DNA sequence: TGTGCCAGCTCGCCCCCCGGGACAGGGGGCTATGGTAACTATGGCTACACCTTC. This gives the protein CASSPPGTGGYGNYGYTF.

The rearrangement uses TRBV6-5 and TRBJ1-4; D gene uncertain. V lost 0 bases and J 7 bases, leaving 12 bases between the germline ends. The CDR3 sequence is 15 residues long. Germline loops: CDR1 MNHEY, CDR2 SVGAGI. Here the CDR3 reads CASSYSGSLREKLFF. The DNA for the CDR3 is TGTGCCAGCAGTTACTCGGGCAGCCTGCGTGAAAAACTGTTTTTT.

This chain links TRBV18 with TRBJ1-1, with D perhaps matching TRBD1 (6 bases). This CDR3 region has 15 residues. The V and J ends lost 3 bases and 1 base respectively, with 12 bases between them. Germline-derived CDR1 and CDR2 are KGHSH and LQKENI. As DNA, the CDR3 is TGTGCCAGCTCACCCCATCAGGGGCAGAACACTGAAGCTTTCTTT. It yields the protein CASSPHQGQNTEAFF.

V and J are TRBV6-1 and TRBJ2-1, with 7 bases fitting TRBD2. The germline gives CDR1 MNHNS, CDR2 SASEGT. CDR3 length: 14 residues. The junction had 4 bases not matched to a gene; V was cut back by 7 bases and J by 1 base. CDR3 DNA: TGTGCCAGCAAAACTAGCGAATCCTACAATGAGCAGTTCTTC. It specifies CASKTSESYNEQFF.

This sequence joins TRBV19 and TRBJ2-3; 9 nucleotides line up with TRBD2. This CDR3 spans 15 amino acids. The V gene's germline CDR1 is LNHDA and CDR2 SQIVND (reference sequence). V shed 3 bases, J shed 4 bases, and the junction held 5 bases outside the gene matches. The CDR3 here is CASSIRAGGADTQYF. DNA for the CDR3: TGTGCCAGTAGTATTCGAGCGGGAGGCGCAGATACGCAGTATTTT.

Here the CDR3 reads CASSPRTGEGETQYF. The DNA for the CDR3 is TGTGCCAGCTCACCCCGGACAGGGGAAGGCGAGACCCAGTACTTC. V gene TRBV18 combines with J gene TRBJ2-5; 9 nucleotides agree with TRBD1. CDR3 length: 15 amino acids. The J segment lost 5 bases and the V segment lost 3 bases, leaving 7 bases of the junction unmatched. In germline, CDR1 is KGHSH, CDR2 LQKENI.

CDR3 sequence: CASAGTTLSAYEQYF. CDR3 coding DNA: TGTGCCAGCGCCGGGACAACCCTCAGCGCCTACGAGCAGTACTTC. This chain links TRBV19 with TRBJ2-7, with D possibly TRBD1 on 6 matching bases. Germline CDR1 reads LNHDA; CDR2 reads SQIVND (reference sequence). Trimming left V 9 bases short and J 2 bases short, with 20 bases between. This CDR3 region has 15 residues.

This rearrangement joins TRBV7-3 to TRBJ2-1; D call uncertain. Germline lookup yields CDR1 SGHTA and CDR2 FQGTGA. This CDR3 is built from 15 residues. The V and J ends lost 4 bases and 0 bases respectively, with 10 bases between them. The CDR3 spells CASSSTVSSYNEQFF. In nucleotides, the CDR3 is TGTGCCAGCAGCTCCACAGTTAGCTCCTACAATGAGCAGTTCTTC.

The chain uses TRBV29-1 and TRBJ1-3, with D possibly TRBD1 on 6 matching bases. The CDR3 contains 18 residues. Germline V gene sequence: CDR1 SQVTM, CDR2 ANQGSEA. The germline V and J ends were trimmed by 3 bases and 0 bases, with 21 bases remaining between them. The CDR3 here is CSVEGAGSLSDSGNTIYF. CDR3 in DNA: TGCAGCGTTGAGGGGGCAGGGTCTCTCTCGGACTCTGGAAACACCATATATTTT.

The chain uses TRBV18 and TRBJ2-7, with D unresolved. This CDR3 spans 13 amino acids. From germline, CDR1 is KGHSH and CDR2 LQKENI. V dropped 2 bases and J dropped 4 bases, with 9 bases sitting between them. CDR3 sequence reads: CASSPMPEYEQYF. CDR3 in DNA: TGTGCCAGCTCACCAATGCCCGAGTACGAGCAGTACTTC.

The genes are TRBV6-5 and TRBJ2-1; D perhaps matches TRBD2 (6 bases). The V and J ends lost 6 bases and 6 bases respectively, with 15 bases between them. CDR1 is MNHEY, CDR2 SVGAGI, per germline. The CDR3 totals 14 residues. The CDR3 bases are TGTGCCAGCAGAAATAGCGGAGGCGGCAATGAGCAGTTCTTC. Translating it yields CASRNSGGGNEQFF.

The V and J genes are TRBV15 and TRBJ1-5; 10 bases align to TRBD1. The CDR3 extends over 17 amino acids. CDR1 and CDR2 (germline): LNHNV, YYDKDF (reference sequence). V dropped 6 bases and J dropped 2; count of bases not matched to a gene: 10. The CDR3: CATRVSPGTGGNQPQHF. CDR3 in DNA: TGTGCCACCAGGGTAAGTCCCGGGACAGGGGGCAATCAGCCCCAGCATTTT.

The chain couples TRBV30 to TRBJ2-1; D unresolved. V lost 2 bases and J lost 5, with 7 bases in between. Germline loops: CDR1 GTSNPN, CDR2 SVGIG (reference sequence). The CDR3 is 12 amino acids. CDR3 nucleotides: TGTGCCTGGAGTCCCCAGGACAATGAGCAGTTCTTC. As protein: CAWSPQDNEQFF. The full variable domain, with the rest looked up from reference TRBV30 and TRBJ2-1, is SQTIHQWPATLVQPVGSPLSLECTVEGTSNPNLYWYRQAAGRGLQLLFYSVGIGQISSEVPQNLSASRPQDRQFILSSKKLLLSDSGFYLCAWSPQDNEQFFGPGTRLTVL.

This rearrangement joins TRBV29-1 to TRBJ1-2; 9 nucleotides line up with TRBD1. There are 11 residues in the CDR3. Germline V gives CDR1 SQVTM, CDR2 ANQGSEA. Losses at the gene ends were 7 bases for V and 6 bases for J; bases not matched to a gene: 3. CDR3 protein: CSEGTGHGYTF. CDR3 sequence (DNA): TGCAGCGAAGGGACAGGGCATGGCTACACCTTC.

The CDR3 sequence: CASSQDRGSTDTQYF. CDR3 DNA sequence: TGCGCCAGCAGCCAAGATAGGGGGAGCACAGATACGCAGTATTTT. J is TRBJ2-3 and V is TRBV4-1, with TRBD1 as a possible D gene (6 bases). Between the trimmed V and J ends, which lost 0 bases and 0 bases, there was a span of 7 bases. CDR3 length: 15 amino acids. CDR1 and CDR2 (germline): MGHRA, YSYEKL.

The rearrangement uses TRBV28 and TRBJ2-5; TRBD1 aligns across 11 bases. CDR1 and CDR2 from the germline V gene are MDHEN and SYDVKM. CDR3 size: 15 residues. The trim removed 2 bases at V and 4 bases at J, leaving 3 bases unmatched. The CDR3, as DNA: TGTGCCAGCAGTTTAAGGACAGGGGGCGCAGAGACCCAGTACTTC. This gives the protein CASSLRTGGAETQYF. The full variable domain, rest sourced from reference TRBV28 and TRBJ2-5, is DVKVTQSSRYLVKRTGEKVFLECVQDMDHENMFWYRQDPGLGLRLIYFSYDVKMKEKGDIPEGYSVSREKKERFSLILESASTNQTSMYLCASSLRTGGAETQYFGPGTRLLVL.

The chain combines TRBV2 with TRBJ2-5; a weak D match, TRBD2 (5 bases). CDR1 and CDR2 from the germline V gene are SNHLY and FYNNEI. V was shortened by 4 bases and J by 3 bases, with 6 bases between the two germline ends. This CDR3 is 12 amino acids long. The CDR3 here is CASSGEKETQYF. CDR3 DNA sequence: TGTGCCAGCAGTGGGGAGAAAGAGACCCAGTACTTC.